Listed below are T cell receptor beta chains from one sample, sequenced in a study of a mutant IDH1 vaccine in newly diagnosed glioma. Measured with immunoSEQ multiplex PCR; TCRdb has only the in-frame clones, and not every one. The data contain fewer than 70,000 clones, under 90% of them seen just once; the ten biggest clones take up roughly 3.5%. No antigen is known for these receptors. Sequences were derived from PBMCs, sampled from a glioma patient whose treatment included an IDH1 peptide vaccine. These receptor sequences come from a man under 40 with glioma. CDR3s include the opening cysteine and the closing phenylalanine or tryptophan. The D gene is left open where the match is weak. Size values are once, few and many counts, or a class for expanded clones, and some rows have none.

-	TRBJ1-1	-	TRBV18	14	CASSPDGLGTEAFF	TGTGCCAGCTCACCGGACGGGTTAGGTACTGAAGCTTTCTTT
-	TRBJ2-1	TRBD2	TRBV28	15	CASSLSGGFRNEQFF	TGTGCCAGCAGTTTAAGCGGGGGGTTTAGGAATGAGCAGTTCTTC
-	TRBJ2-7	-	TRBV9	13	CASSPQLAHEQYF	TGTGCCAGCAGCCCCCAGTTGGCCCACGAGCAGTACTTC
-	TRBJ2-1	-	TRBV6-9	15	CASSRDTISYNEQFF	TGTGCCAGCAGCCGGGACACAATCTCCTACAATGAGCAGTTCTTC
-	TRBJ2-5	-	TRBV11-2	14	CASSPGPDRETQYF	TGTGCCAGCAGCCCGGGCCCCGACCGCGAGACCCAGTACTTC
-	TRBJ1-5	-	TRBV7-8	14	CASSSQGSNQPQHF	TGTGCCAGCAGCTCACAGGGAAGCAATCAGCCCCAGCATTTT
-	TRBJ1-5	TRBD1	TRBV6-5	14	CASRGTGTNQPQHF	TGTGCCAGCAGAGGGACAGGAACCAATCAGCCCCAGCATTTT
-	TRBJ2-5	-	TRBV5-8	13	CASSLGYQETQYF	TGTGCCAGCAGCTTGGGGTACCAAGAGACCCAGTACTTC
-	TRBJ2-5	TRBD1	TRBV13	16	CASSLQGAAFGETQYF	TGTGCCAGCAGCTTACAGGGGGCGGCGTTTGGAGAGACCCAGTACTTC
-	TRBJ2-3	-	TRBV7-2	11	CASTLLGAQYF	TGTGCCAGCACCCTTCTGGGGGCGCAGTATTTT
-	TRBJ2-5	-	TRBV5-1	15	CASSLAQRYQETQYF	TGCGCCAGCAGCTTGGCTCAACGGTACCAAGAGACCCAGTACTTC
-	TRBJ2-3	TRBD2	TRBV7-9	17	CASSLEEGLFLTDTQYF	TGTGCCAGCAGCTTAGAAGAGGGACTATTTCTCACAGATACGCAGTATTTT
-	TRBJ2-5	-	TRBV19	16	CASSITWGGPQETQYF	TGTGCCAGTAGTATTACGTGGGGGGGCCCACAAGAGACCCAGTACTTC
-	TRBJ2-7	-	TRBV5-5	14	CASSFYRITYEQYF	TGTGCCAGCAGCTTTTACAGGATTACCTACGAGCAGTACTTC
-	TRBJ2-2	TRBD1	TRBV19	15	CASSPTGPHTGELFF	TGTGCCAGTAGCCCGACAGGGCCGCACACCGGGGAGCTGTTTTTT
-	TRBJ2-1	-	TRBV6-1	14	CASSEGSGLGEQFF	TGTGCCAGCAGTGAAGGTTCAGGGCTGGGAGAGCAGTTCTTC
-	TRBJ2-2	-	TRBV27	16	CASSFEDPSNTGELFF	TGTGCCAGCAGTTTTGAGGACCCGTCGAACACCGGGGAGCTGTTTTTT
-	TRBJ1-5	-	TRBV19	16	CASSIMFGTHYQPQHF	TGTGCCAGTAGTATAATGTTTGGGACACACTATCAGCCCCAGCATTTT
-	TRBJ2-7	TRBD1	TRBV11-2	14	CASSWDRSPAEQYF	TGTGCCAGCAGCTGGGACAGGTCGCCCGCCGAGCAGTACTTC
-	TRBJ1-2	TRBD1	TRBV9	13	CASSDRTGYGYTF	TGTGCCAGCAGCGACCGGACAGGGTATGGCTACACCTTC
-	TRBJ2-2	TRBD2	TRBV9	16	CASSPRLAGATGELFF	TGTGCCAGCAGCCCTCGACTAGCGGGAGCCACCGGGGAGCTGTTTTTT
-	TRBJ2-4	TRBD1	TRBV30	14	CAWRTGTGKNIQYF	TGTGCCTGGAGGACCGGGACAGGGAAAAACATTCAGTACTTC
-	TRBJ2-7	TRBD2	TRBV30	14	CAWSVSAGNHEQYF	TGTGCCTGGAGTGTATCAGCGGGGAACCACGAGCAGTACTTC
-	TRBJ1-1	-	TRBV5-6	13	CASSLDPNTEAFF	TGTGCCAGCAGCTTAGATCCCAACACTGAAGCTTTCTTT
-	TRBJ1-1	TRBD1	TRBV19	14	CASRGDRAGTEAFF	TGTGCCAGTAGGGGGGACAGGGCGGGCACTGAAGCTTTCTTT
-	TRBJ2-1	-	TRBV7-2	11	CASSQGYEQFF	TGTGCCAGCAGCCAGGGCTATGAGCAGTTCTTC
-	TRBJ2-4	TRBD1	TRBV5-1	15	CASSLAGTGRAIQYF	TGCGCCAGCAGCTTGGCCGGGACAGGGCGAGCCATTCAGTACTTC
-	TRBJ1-3	-	TRBV28	14	CASSPPGVGNTIYF	TGTGCCAGCAGTCCCCCAGGGGTTGGAAACACCATATATTTT
-	TRBJ2-3	TRBD1	TRBV30	13	CAWNKGAGDTQYF	TGTGCCTGGAACAAGGGGGCGGGAGATACGCAGTATTTT
-	TRBJ1-4	-	TRBV7-9	13	CASSLPLNEKLFF	TGTGCCAGCAGCTTACCCCTTAATGAAAAACTGTTTTTT
-	TRBJ2-5	-	TRBV25-1	14	CASSDWRAQETQYF	TGTGCCAGCAGTGATTGGAGGGCGCAAGAGACCCAGTACTTC
-	TRBJ2-7	TRBD1	TRBV19	15	CASSIGGQGVYEQYF	TGTGCCAGTAGTATTGGGGGACAGGGGGTCTACGAGCAGTACTTC
-	TRBJ1-3	-	TRBV20-1	11	CSAAQGSTIYF	TGCAGTGCTGCACAGGGCAGCACCATATATTTT
-	TRBJ2-3	-	TRBV28	16	CASSLMGVGVTDTQYF	TGTGCCAGCAGTTTAATGGGCGTCGGGGTCACAGATACGCAGTATTTT
-	TRBJ2-3	-	TRBV4-1	13	CASSQGYGDTQYF	TGCGCCAGCAGCCAAGGGTATGGGGATACGCAGTATTTT
-	TRBJ1-1	-	TRBV10-3	13	CAIKNGGRSEAFF	TGTGCCATAAAGAACGGGGGCCGGAGTGAAGCTTTCTTT
-	TRBJ1-2	TRBD1	TRBV7-2	14	CASSDRDRGYGYTF	TGTGCCAGCAGCGACAGGGATAGGGGCTATGGCTACACCTTC
-	TRBJ1-1	-	TRBV7-8	13	CASSSERRTEAFF	TGTGCCAGCAGCAGCGAACGGCGCACTGAAGCTTTCTTT
-	TRBJ2-7	-	TRBV2	16	CASSERLTKPSYEQYF	TGTGCCAGCAGTGAAAGGCTGACAAAACCTTCCTACGAGCAGTACTTC
-	TRBJ2-5	TRBD2	TRBV28	16	CASSSLSGRAEETQYF	TGTGCCAGCAGTTCGCTTAGCGGGAGGGCCGAAGAGACCCAGTACTTC
-	TRBJ2-3	TRBD1	TRBV7-3	14	CASSSQGATDTQYF	TGTGCCAGCAGCTCCCAGGGGGCCACAGATACGCAGTATTTT
-	TRBJ2-1	TRBD2	TRBV18	20	CASSPLVGLAGGPYGNEQFF	TGTGCCAGCTCACCGCTCGTTGGACTAGCGGGAGGGCCGTATGGCAATGAGCAGTTCTTC
-	TRBJ1-2	TRBD1	TRBV28	14	CASSSGQGARGYTF	TGTGCCAGCAGCTCTGGACAGGGGGCTCGGGGCTACACCTTC
-	TRBJ2-6	TRBD1	TRBV7-9	18	CASSPQTGAPSGANVLTF	TGTGCCAGCAGCCCACAGACAGGGGCTCCATCTGGGGCCAACGTCCTGACTTTC
few	TRBJ1-1	-	TRBV29-1	13	CSVGRHMNTEAFF	TGCAGCGTTGGGAGACACATGAACACTGAAGCTTTCTTT